One and the same sample provided the 28 T cell receptor beta chains below, sequenced in a study of blood T cell repertoires in COVID-19. Method: immunoSEQ multiplex PCR; TCRdb's copy keeps in-frame clones and lacks some. Of some 190,000 clones listed, about 83% were seen once; the top ten hold about 3.3%. Sequencing was done on a sample of PBMCs or T cells enriched from blood (not recorded which). The receptors here all came from a woman in her twenties or thirties who had been exposed to COVID-19.

This chain connects TRBV5-4 to TRBJ1-1, with TRBD1 matching over 9 bases. V shed 5 bases, J shed 3 bases, and the junction held 5 bases outside the gene matches. The germline V gene encodes CDR1 SGHNT and CDR2 YYREEE (reference sequence). This CDR3 region has 14 residues. The CDR3: CASRTDRGDTEAFF. The CDR3 DNA sequence: TGTGCCAGCAGGACGGACAGGGGAGACACTGAAGCTTTCTTT.

The V gene is TRBV10-3, the J gene TRBJ1-1, with 7 bases that match TRBD1. From germline, CDR1 is ENHRY and CDR2 SYGVKD. This CDR3 has 11 residues. V shed 9 bases and J 9 bases; nucleotides not matched to a gene: 7. The CDR3 is CAIRQGDKAFF. In DNA form, the CDR3 reads TGTGCCATTCGACAGGGAGACAAAGCTTTCTTT.

The V and J genes are TRBV27 and TRBJ1-2; the D gene is possibly TRBD1 (6 bases). CDR1 MNHEY and CDR2 SMNVEV come from the germline V gene (reference sequence). V was trimmed by 1 base and J by 8 bases, leaving 14 bases between them. CDR3 length: 14 amino acids. The CDR3: CASSLLSGVMGYTF. CDR3 DNA sequence: TGTGCCAGCAGTTTATTGTCAGGGGTGATGGGCTACACCTTC.

This chain joins TRBV6-1 and TRBJ2-3; TRBD2 might be the D (7 bases). V was shortened by 3 bases and J by 2 bases, with 18 bases between the two germline ends. From germline, CDR1 is MNHNS and CDR2 SASEGT. The CDR3 is 17 amino acids. CDR3 DNA sequence: TGTGCCAGCAGTGAGGTTGGCGGGGGCCTTTACACAGATACGCAGTATTTT. Residues: CASSEVGGGLYTDTQYF.

The chain uses TRBV5-6 and TRBJ1-4; 7 bases fit TRBD1. The CDR3 extends over 15 amino acids. Germline V lookup: CDR1 SGHDT, CDR2 YYEEEE. Losses at the gene ends were 4 bases for V and 7 bases for J; bases not matched to a gene: 10. CDR3 loop: CASSEEKGAGEKLFF. The CDR3 region has the DNA TGTGCCAGCAGCGAGGAAAAGGGGGCGGGTGAAAAACTGTTTTTT.

The chain recombines TRBV18 with TRBJ2-1; 8 bases are shared with TRBD2. Per the germline V gene, CDR1 is KGHSH and CDR2 is LQKENI. CDR3 length equals 17 residues. J was trimmed by 6 bases and V by 6 bases; bases with no gene match: 16. The CDR3 loop is CASSLERLLAASNEQFF. CDR3 nucleotides: TGTGCCAGCTCCCTCGAGCGGCTACTAGCGGCTTCCAATGAGCAGTTCTTC.

The V gene is TRBV6-2 or TRBV6-3, the J gene TRBJ1-2; TRBD1 might be the D (6 bases). Germline loops: CDR1 MNHEY, CDR2 SVGEGT. The V gene lost 6 bases and the J gene lost 6 bases, with 11 bases spanning the gap. The CDR3 covers 12 residues. CDR3 region: CASSEQGHGYTF. Written as DNA, the CDR3 is TGTGCCAGCAGCGAACAGGGACATGGCTACACCTTC.

V and J are TRBV6-4 and TRBJ1-6; no clear D. CDR1 and CDR2 (germline): MRHNA, SNTAGT. This CDR3 is built from 15 residues. Trimming cost V 3 bases and J 6 bases, with 12 bases left between them. CDR3 bases: TGTGCCAGCAGTGAGATGGAGGGCGGTAATTCACCCCTCCACTTT. Translation: CASSEMEGGNSPLHF.

This chain links TRBV12-3 or TRBV12-4 with TRBJ1-5; 7 bases fit TRBD1. This CDR3 spans 13 amino acids. Trimming took 6 bases from V and 5 from J; bases not matched to a gene: 4. CDR3 residues: CASSTGDYQPQHF. The CDR3 nucleotides read TGTGCCAGCAGCACAGGGGACTATCAGCCCCAGCATTTT.

The chain carries TRBV27 and TRBJ2-7, with 10 bases aligning to TRBD2. After removal of 6 bases from V and 4 bases from J, the junction contained 6 bases not matched to a gene. Germline CDR1 MNHEY, CDR2 SMNVEV (reference sequence). This CDR3 has 14 amino acids. CDR3 bases: TGTGCCAGCAGAGTTAGCGGGGGGATATACGAGCAGTACTTC. This encodes CASRVSGGIYEQYF.

This chain links TRBV20-1 with TRBJ2-2; no firm D call. CDR1 DFQATT and CDR2 SNEGSKA come from the germline V gene (reference sequence). This CDR3 contains 11 residues. V was clipped by 4 bases and J by 6 bases, with 6 bases between them. The CDR3 is CSAIFAGELFF. CDR3 bases: TGCAGTGCTATTTTCGCCGGGGAGCTGTTTTTT.

The chain joins TRBV6-5 to TRBJ2-7; weak D call: TRBD2 (6 bases). The germline gives CDR1 MNHEY, CDR2 SVGAGI. This CDR3 contains 13 residues. The germline V and J ends were trimmed by 7 bases and 4 bases, with 14 bases remaining between them. CDR3 protein: CASMGTGLYEQYF. CDR3 in DNA: TGTGCCAGCATGGGGACTGGGTTGTACGAGCAGTACTTC.

V usage is TRBV3-1 (or the pseudogene TRBV3-2) and J usage is TRBJ2-1; 11 bases map to TRBD2. Germline trimming cut 4 bases from V and 7 bases from J; bases unmatched to any gene: 6. The length of the CDR3 is 15 residues. Germline loops: CDR1 LGHDT, CDR2 YNNKEL (reference sequence). The CDR3 nucleotides are TGTGCCAGCAGCCCTGGACTAGCGGGTGGTAATGAGCAGTTCTTC. Its protein product is CASSPGLAGGNEQFF.

The rearrangement joins TRBV4-1 to TRBJ2-7; D is undetermined. CDR1 and CDR2 (germline): MGHRA, YSYEKL. This CDR3 has 14 amino acids. Trimming removed 4 bases at V and 2 bases at J, with 12 bases between. Here the CDR3 reads CASSPVVAAYEQYF. The CDR3 DNA follows: TGCGCCAGCAGCCCGGTCGTAGCCGCCTACGAGCAGTACTTC.

The CDR3 DNA reads as TGCGCCAGCAGCCAAGAGGCCGGGACAGGGGGCTTAAAGACCCAGTACTTC. The encoded protein is CASSQEAGTGGLKTQYF. This chain links TRBV4-1 with TRBJ2-5; 12 positions agree with TRBD1. Germline CDR1 and CDR2: MGHRA and YSYEKL. Trimming cost V 0 bases and J 6 bases; bases outside gene matches: 8. The CDR3 runs 17 residues.

This sequence joins TRBV19 and TRBJ1-5; TRBD1 might be the D (6 bases). CDR1 is LNHDA and CDR2 is SQIVND in the germline V gene (reference sequence). The V end was cut by 3 bases, the J end by 4 bases, with 22 bases between. This CDR3 comprises 18 residues. CDR3 DNA: TGTGCCAGTAGTATTCTACATACCCCGGGACACAGAAATCAGCCCCAGCATTTT. Its protein is CASSILHTPGHRNQPQHF. The variable domain in full, with the rest retrieved from reference TRBV19 and TRBJ1-5, is DGGITQSPKYLFRKEGQNVTLSCEQNLNHDAMYWYRQDPGQGLRLIYYSQIVNDFQKGDIAEGYSVSREKKESFPLTVTSAQKNPTAFYLCASSILHTPGHRNQPQHFGDGTRLSIL.

The rearrangement links TRBV2 to TRBJ2-1, with D possibly TRBD2 on 5 matching bases. This CDR3 contains 12 residues. Deletions cut 8 bases from V and 2 bases from J, with 7 bases between. CDR1 and CDR2 (germline): SNHLY, FYNNEI. The CDR3 bases are TGTGCCAGCTCTAGCACCTACAATGAGCAGTTCTTC. This translates into CASSSTYNEQFF.

The chain carries TRBV2 and TRBJ2-2; 10 bases line up with TRBD2. CDR3 length equals 18 residues. The germline CDR1 and CDR2 sequences are SNHLY and FYNNEI. V gave up 5 bases and J gave up 2 bases; unmatched junction bases: 11. CDR3 DNA sequence: TGTGCCAGCAGTTCAGATATCATAGCGGGGGGTAACACCGGGGAGCTGTTTTTT. Protein sequence: CASSSDIIAGGNTGELFF.

This chain connects TRBV4-1 to TRBJ1-1, with a possible D match to TRBD1 (5 bases). CDR1 and CDR2 (germline): MGHRA, YSYEKL. V was shortened by 0 bases and J by 1 base, with 12 bases between the two germline ends. The CDR3 consists of 16 residues. As DNA, the CDR3 is TGCGCCAGCAGCCAAGAGGGCCAGGGAGGGAACACTGAAGCTTTCTTT. Protein product: CASSQEGQGGNTEAFF.

This chain connects TRBV5-4 to TRBJ2-3; tentatively, D is TRBD2 (6 bases). CDR3 length: 15 residues. From germline, CDR1 is SGHNT and CDR2 YYREEE (reference sequence). V lost 4 bases, J lost 0 bases, and 12 bases lay in between. Here the CDR3 reads CASSPSGTSTDTQYF. CDR3 coding DNA: TGTGCCAGCAGCCCCTCGGGGACTAGCACAGATACGCAGTATTTT.

The V gene is TRBV5-1, the J gene TRBJ2-3, with 7 bases lining up with TRBD2. Germline V lookup: CDR1 SGHRS, CDR2 YFSETQ. Trimming cost V 7 bases and J 0 bases; bases outside gene matches: 20. The length of the CDR3 is 19 residues. CDR3 bases: TGCGCCAGCTTTCAGCGACATGGAGCGGGGAGAGCTAGCACAGATACGCAGTATTTT. This encodes CASFQRHGAGRASTDTQYF.

This clone was seen more than once but under ten times. The chain is built from TRBV6-5 and TRBJ1-4; no clear D. Germline loops: CDR1 MNHEY, CDR2 SVGAGI. V lost 10 bases and J lost 4, with 16 bases in between. CDR3 length: 14 amino acids. The CDR3 loop is CATRDNRVNEKLFF. The CDR3 DNA reads as TGTGCCACCAGAGATAACAGAGTTAATGAAAAACTGTTTTTT.

This chain links TRBV3-1 (or the pseudogene TRBV3-2) with TRBJ2-3, with 9 bases fitting TRBD2. The ends lost 0 bases at V and 10 bases at J; junction bases unmatched: 8. Germline loops: CDR1 LGHDT, CDR2 YNNKEL (reference sequence). This CDR3 has 15 residues. The CDR3 is CASSQDASGAASQYF. The DNA of the CDR3 is TGTGCCAGCAGCCAAGACGCTAGCGGGGCCGCCTCGCAGTATTTT.

The chain uses TRBV7-2 and TRBJ1-2, with 9 bases that match TRBD1. CDR1 is SGHTA, CDR2 FQGNSA, per germline. Trimming cost V 0 bases and J 7 bases; bases outside gene matches: 9. The CDR3 length is 16 residues. The DNA of the CDR3 is TGTGCCAGCAGCTTAGCGTTAAGGGGACAGGGAGGTGGCTACACCTTC. It specifies CASSLALRGQGGGYTF. Full variable domain (outside the CDR3, taken from reference TRBV7-2 and TRBJ1-2): GAGVSQSPSNKVTEKGKDVELRCDPISGHTALYWYRQSLGQGLEFLIYFQGNSAPDKSGLPSDRFSAERTGGSVSTLTIQRTQQEDSAVYLCASSLALRGQGGGYTFGSGTRLTVV.

The chain joins TRBV19 to TRBJ2-1, with D perhaps matching TRBD2 (6 bases). The V gene's germline CDR1 is LNHDA and CDR2 SQIVND (reference sequence). The CDR3 spans 13 residues. V gave up 5 bases and J gave up 4 bases, with 9 bases separating them. The DNA for the CDR3 is TGTGCCAGTAGTGGGGGACTTTACAATGAGCAGTTCTTC. Amino acid sequence: CASSGGLYNEQFF.

V usage is TRBV19 and J usage is TRBJ2-7; the D gene is possibly TRBD1 (6 bases). This CDR3 spans 14 amino acids. Trimming cost V 8 bases and J 2 bases, with 16 bases left between them. CDR1 is LNHDA and CDR2 is SQIVND in the germline V gene (reference sequence). This chain's CDR3 is CASGFSGTTYEQYF. The CDR3 region has the DNA TGTGCCAGTGGCTTTTCCGGGACAACCTACGAGCAGTACTTC.

This chain links TRBV30 with TRBJ2-6; weak D call: TRBD1 (6 bases). V lost 4 bases and J lost 4, with 20 bases in between. CDR1 and CDR2 (germline): GTSNPN, SVGIG (reference sequence). CDR3 length equals 17 residues. The DNA for the CDR3 is TGTGCCTGGAACCCCCCTCTTTGGGGGACAGGGGCCAACGTCCTGACTTTC. It codes for CAWNPPLWGTGANVLTF.

This chain links TRBV7-8 with TRBJ2-3, with D uncertain. Trimming shortened V by 5 bases and J by 0 bases, and 9 bases separated the two germline ends. The CDR3 is 14 residues long. In germline, CDR1 is SGHVS, CDR2 FQNEAQ. The CDR3 sequence is CASSPLHSTDTQYF. In DNA form, the CDR3 reads TGTGCCAGCAGCCCACTCCACAGCACAGATACGCAGTATTTT.